The rows below give T cell receptor beta chains drawn from one sample of a study of blood T cell repertoires in COVID-19. Clones were sequenced by immunoSEQ multiplex PCR, and TCRdb holds only the in-frame ones, with some missing. The repertoire holds approximately 170,000 clones, with approximately 84% as singletons. The sequencing sample was made of PBMCs or T cells enriched from blood (not recorded which). The source is a woman in her thirties who had recovered from COVID-19. CDR3s include the opening cysteine and the closing phenylalanine or tryptophan. A D gene is named only where the DNA matches it firmly. Not every row has a clone size; where given, it reads once, few, many or a size class.

NA	TRBJ1-2	15	TRBV5-6	TRBD1	TGTGCCAGCAGCCCGGGGACAGGGGGCAAGTATGGCTACACCTTC	CASSPGTGGKYGYTF
few	TRBJ2-2	17	TRBV5-6	TRBD1	TGTGCCAGCAGGCACGATCGGGGACAGGGTAGGACCGGGGAGCTGTTTTTT	CASRHDRGQGRTGELFF
NA	TRBJ2-1	15	TRBV28	TRBD2	TGTGCCAGCAGTTTAGGGCTAGCGGGAGGGGGCCGGGAGTTCTTC	CASSLGLAGGGREFF
NA	TRBJ2-7	16	TRBV7-3	TRBD2	TGTGCCAGCAGCCCTAACGTAGCGGGAGCGGGGTACGAGCAGTACTTC	CASSPNVAGAGYEQYF
NA	TRBJ2-3	15	TRBV11-3	NA	TGTGCCAGCAGCTTAAGCGAAGGAGGCACAGATACGCAGTATTTT	CASSLSEGGTDTQYF
once	TRBJ2-7	15	TRBV28	TRBD2	TGTGCCAGCGAGAATGGACTAGCGGGATATAACGAGCAGTACTTC	CASENGLAGYNEQYF
few	TRBJ1-1	15	TRBV12-5	TRBD1	TGTGCTAGTGCTCTAATCCAGGGGGCAGGGGCTGAAGCTTTCTTT	CASALIQGAGAEAFF
NA	TRBJ2-3	18	TRBV7-6	TRBD2	TGTGCCAGCAGCTCCTCCGCCGGACTAGCGGGGGTCACAGATACGCAGTATTTT	CASSSSAGLAGVTDTQYF
NA	TRBJ2-7	16	TRBV5-1	NA	TGCGCCAGCACCCCCCGCTCCCGACTCAGCTCCTACGAGCAGTACTTC	CASTPRSRLSSYEQYF
few	TRBJ1-1	15	TRBV6-4	TRBD1	TGTGCCAGCAGTCCATCTGGACAGGGGAACACTGAAGCTTTCTTT	CASSPSGQGNTEAFF
once	TRBJ2-2	12	TRBV6-5	NA	TGTGCCAGCAGGCCAGGGGCCGGGGAGCTGTTTTTT	CASRPGAGELFF
NA	TRBJ2-5	14	TRBV5-1	NA	TGCGCCAGCAGCTGGAGGGGGCGATTAGAGACCCAGTACTTC	CASSWRGRLETQYF
NA	TRBJ1-1	17	TRBV7-2	TRBD1	TGTGCCAGCAGCTTAGGTGGACAGGGGGCTCGGAACACTGAAGCTTTCTTT	CASSLGGQGARNTEAFF
NA	TRBJ1-1	15	TRBV9	TRBD1	TGTGCCAGCAGCGAAGAAACAGGGGGAAGCACTGAAGCTTTCTTT	CASSEETGGSTEAFF
NA	TRBJ1-1	14	TRBV19	NA	TGTGCCAGTAGTATTGGGGAGGCGAACACTGAAGCTTTCTTT	CASSIGEANTEAFF
NA	TRBJ2-6	20	TRBV6-1	NA	TGTGCCAGCAGTGAAGCGCGGTACTGGGGGCTGGGGTCTGGGGCCAACGTCCTGACTTTC	CASSEARYWGLGSGANVLTF
NA	TRBJ2-6	17	TRBV2	NA	TGTGCCAGCAGTGGTTTTGGGAGCCTCTCTGGGGCCAACGTCCTGACTTTC	CASSGFGSLSGANVLTF
NA	TRBJ2-1	13	TRBV12-3/TRBV12-4	NA	TGTGCCAGCAGTTTATTTGAGGTGAATGAGCAGTTCTTC	CASSLFEVNEQFF
NA	TRBJ1-5	17	TRBV28	TRBD1	TGTGCCAGCAGGGGGGACAGGGGGTTGTTCCGCAATCAGCCCCAGCATTTT	CASRGDRGLFRNQPQHF
once	TRBJ2-1	15	TRBV2	TRBD2	TGTGCCAGCAGAGAGACTAGCGGCTCCTACAATGAGCAGTTCTTC	CASRETSGSYNEQFF
NA	TRBJ2-4	17	TRBV3-1/TRBV3-2	TRBD2	TGTGCCAGCAGCCAGGCTTTAGCGGGCACAGCCAAAAACATTCAGTACTTC	CASSQALAGTAKNIQYF
NA	TRBJ2-1	15	TRBV14	NA	TGTGCCAGCAGCCAATATCAGGGGAGCTACAATGAGCAGTTCTTC	CASSQYQGSYNEQFF
NA	TRBJ1-1	13	TRBV3-1/TRBV3-2	NA	TGTGCCAGCGGCGGCAGGGCGAACACTGAAGCTTTCTTT	CASGGRANTEAFF
NA	TRBJ1-2	13	TRBV27	NA	TGTGCCAGCAGTCCTGCATACAGGGTAGGCTACACCTTC	CASSPAYRVGYTF